This T cell receptor (beta chain) is drawn from a study of T cell repertoires in cytomegalovirus infection. Study-wide background: Public TCR beta signature analysis indicated the presence of both CMV infection and matching HLA type. Overall study findings and caveats: HLA-C-restricted CMV-specific TCR beta clonotypes were dominant in the ex vivo response. Carriage of CMV together with the relevant HLA was identifiable through cumulative public TCR beta family frequency.

CDR1 and CDR2 from the germline V gene are DFQATT and SNEGSKA (reference sequence). There are 13 residues in the CDR3. Trimming pared 4 bases from V and 5 bases from J, leaving 12 bases between. This clonotype came up many times. What it recognizes is unknown. MiXCR, applied by TCRdb to the reads, yields one record per CDR3 protein. The repertoire holds hundreds of thousands of distinct CDR3 sequences, roughly 15% seen once, with around 13% in the top ten. The sequence came from a human donor in good health (CMV status not recorded). Some clones in this sample may be carry-over from other donors' samples. Sequencing was performed on PBMCs. This chain uses TRBV20-1 with TRBJ1-5; tentative D call: TRBD1 (5 bases). CDR3 sequence reads: CSAKTEGDQPQHF. As DNA, the CDR3 is TGCAGTGCTAAGACAGAAGGAGATCAGCCCCAGCATTTT.